These 9 T cell receptor beta chains share one sample of origin, sequenced in a study of T cell changes during pregnancy in multiple sclerosis. The table came from immunoSEQ multiplex PCR; TCRdb's copy has only in-frame clones and leaves some out. The sample shows tens of thousands of clones, around 88% of them seen only once. The specimen comprised CD4+ T cells from peripheral blood mononuclear cells, sampled in the first trimester of pregnancy. The receptors were gathered from a female donor in good health, enrolled as a control in a pregnancy study.

A single count supports this clone. The chain is built from TRBV5-4 and TRBJ2-5, with 8 bases lining up with TRBD2. This CDR3 comprises 16 residues. Germline CDR1 SGHNT, CDR2 YYREEE (reference sequence). With V trimmed by 4 bases and J by 5 bases, 13 bases remained unmatched. The chain's CDR3 is CASSPRQTSVGETQYF. CDR3 DNA sequence: TGTGCCAGCAGCCCGCGTCAGACTAGCGTGGGGGAGACCCAGTACTTC.

This clone came up a few times. The chain recombines TRBV4-2 with TRBJ1-1; D call uncertain. V lost 1 base to trimming and J lost 1 base, with 7 bases between them. The germline V gene has CDR1 LGHNA and CDR2 YNFKEQ. This CDR3 is built from 14 residues. In DNA, the CDR3 is TGTGCCAGCAGCCAAGCCAACTCGAACACTGAAGCTTTCTTT. Encoded protein: CASSQANSNTEAFF.

The chain links TRBV11-3 to TRBJ2-3; perhaps TRBD2 as D (6 bases). The V end was cut by 4 bases, the J end by 1 base, with 12 bases between. The CDR3 is 15 amino acids. CDR1 and CDR2 from the germline V gene are SGHNT and YENEEA. DNA for the CDR3: TGTGCCAGCAGCTCCGGGACTCTGGGCACAGATACGCAGTATTTT. Translating gives CASSSGTLGTDTQYF.

This chain uses TRBV7-2 with TRBJ2-7; 8 bases are shared with TRBD1. The CDR3 extends over 19 amino acids. Germline V lookup: CDR1 SGHTA, CDR2 FQGNSA. Germline trimming cut 5 bases from V and 5 bases from J; bases unmatched to any gene: 23. This CDR3 reads CASSLASLLQGGFLNEQYF. CDR3 bases: TGTGCCAGCAGCCTCGCTTCCCTCCTACAGGGGGGTTTTTTAAACGAGCAGTACTTC. Based on the CDR3 plus reference TRBV7-2 and TRBJ2-7, the full variable domain is GAGVSQSPSNKVTEKGKDVELRCDPISGHTALYWYRQSLGQGLEFLIYFQGNSAPDKSGLPSDRFSAERTGGSVSTLTIQRTQQEDSAVYLCASSLASLLQGGFLNEQYFGPGTRLTVT.

Comment on this clone: The same CDR3 is also encoded by other DNA sequences in this sample. The chain is built from TRBV7-8 and TRBJ1-1, with D perhaps matching TRBD1 (5 bases). This CDR3 is built from 14 residues. The V gene lost 1 base and the J gene lost 1 base, with 7 bases spanning the gap. Germline V lookup: CDR1 SGHVS, CDR2 FQNEAQ. CDR3 DNA: TGTGCCAGCAGCTTAGGGGGGGGGAACACTGAAGCTTTCTTT. Protein sequence: CASSLGGGNTEAFF.

The sample holds one count of this clone. This rearrangement joins TRBV19 to TRBJ2-1; TRBD1 matches at 7 bases. This CDR3 spans 10 amino acids. J gave up 8 bases and V 11 bases, and 3 bases lay outside the gene matches. Looked up from germline, CDR1 is LNHDA and CDR2 is SQIVND (reference sequence). For the CDR3, the DNA is TGTGCCGTAGGGGGCTATGAGCAGTTCTTC. This sequence encodes CAVGGYEQFF.

This chain joins TRBV9 and TRBJ1-2; tentatively, D is TRBD1 (6 bases). The germline CDR1 and CDR2 sequences are SGDLS and YYNGEE. The V and J ends lost 2 bases and 2 bases respectively, with 7 bases between them. There are 13 residues in the CDR3. CDR3 DNA sequence: TGTGCCAGCAGCGTCGACAGGAACTATGGCTACACCTTC. Translating gives CASSVDRNYGYTF.

The chain carries TRBV6-5 and TRBJ1-2; D may be TRBD1 (5 bases). The V end lost 6 bases, the J end lost 4 bases, and 15 bases lay between the germline ends. Germline V gene lookup returns CDR1 MNHEY and CDR2 SVGAGI. The CDR3 length is 14 residues. The CDR3 DNA reads TGTGCCAGCAGCCCGGACACCGCTTTCTATGGCTACACCTTC. Its protein product is CASSPDTAFYGYTF.

The chain uses TRBV6-1 and TRBJ2-7, with D possibly being TRBD2 (5 bases). This CDR3 region has 13 residues. The ends were cut back, 2 bases at V and 6 bases at J, with 11 bases in the middle. Germline CDR1 is MNHNS and CDR2 is SASEGT. This chain's CDR3 is CASSERGPVEQYF. CDR3 DNA: TGTGCCAGCAGTGAAAGAGGGCCCGTCGAGCAGTACTTC.